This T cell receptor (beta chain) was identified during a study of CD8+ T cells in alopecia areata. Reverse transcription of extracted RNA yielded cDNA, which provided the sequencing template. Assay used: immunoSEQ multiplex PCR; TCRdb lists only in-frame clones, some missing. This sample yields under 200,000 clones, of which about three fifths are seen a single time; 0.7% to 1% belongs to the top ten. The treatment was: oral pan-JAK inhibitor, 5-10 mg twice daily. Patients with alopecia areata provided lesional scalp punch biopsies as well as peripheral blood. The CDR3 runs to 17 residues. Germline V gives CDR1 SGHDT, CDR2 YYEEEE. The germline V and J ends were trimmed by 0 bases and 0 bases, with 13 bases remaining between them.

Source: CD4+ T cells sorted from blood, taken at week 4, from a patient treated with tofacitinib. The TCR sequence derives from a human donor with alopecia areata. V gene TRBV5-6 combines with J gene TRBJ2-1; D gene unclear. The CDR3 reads CASSLASTPSSYNEQFF. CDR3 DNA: TGTGCCAGCAGCTTGGCCAGTACTCCTAGCTCCTACAATGAGCAGTTCTTC. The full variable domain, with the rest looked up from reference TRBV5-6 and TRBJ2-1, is DAGVTQSPTHLIKTRGQQVTLRCSPKSGHDTVSWYQQALGQGPQFIFQYYEEEERQRGNFPDRFSGHQFPNYSSELNVNALLLGDSALYLCASSLASTPSSYNEQFFGPGTRLTVL.